This T cell receptor (beta chain) was sequenced for a study of a mutant IDH1 vaccine in newly diagnosed glioma. The overall study: Visit V12 was scheduled at week 35 and visit V13 at week 47.

The length of the CDR3 is 13 residues. Germline V lookup: CDR1 MNHEY, CDR2 SVGAGI. V lost 4 bases, J lost 6 bases, and 11 bases lay in between. The sample's time point: week 35, safety follow-up. All doses held 300 ug of mutant IDH1 20-mer peptide, with topical imiquimod. Assay: immunoSEQ multiplex PCR; the TCRdb copy retains only in-frame clones and omits some. There are about 54,000 clones in the sample; 80% to 90% occur only once, and 3.5% to 5% lies in the top ten. A remark on this clone: Antigen specificity is unknown.

Specimen: PBMCs, collected from a glioma patient whose treatment included an IDH1 peptide vaccine. V usage is TRBV6-5 and J usage is TRBJ2-3; D is tentatively TRBD1 or TRBD2 (5 bases each). The receptor's source is a woman aged 18-29 years with glioma. The CDR3 nucleotides are TGTGCCAGCAGTTCCAGCGAGGGGGATACGCAGTATTTT. Amino acids: CASSSSEGDTQYF.